This paragraph covers one TCR beta chain sequence. These data are taken from a study of blood T cell repertoires in COVID-19. Background on the study: Acute and convalescent COVID-19 samples came from the United States, Italy and Spain. PBMCs, B-cell-depleted T cells, or T cells were the source of the cDNA or gDNA that made up the material.

Original processing methods: Amplification of reference gene primers provided the estimated nucleated cell counts. TCRdb's table, derived via immunoSEQ multiplex PCR, lists solely in-frame clones and lacks some. The DNA gave D and trimming, while V, J and clone size come from that table. The data show tens of thousands of clones, 85% to 90% seen once. The V segment lost 2 bases and the J segment 9 bases; nucleotides outside the gene matches: 9. This CDR3 contains 16 residues. The gene calls are TRBV23-1 and TRBJ2-1, with 11 bases that match TRBD2. TRBV23-1 is designated an ORF whose function remains uncertain. The TCR originated in a human donor in a cohort sampled during active COVID-19. The sample taken for sequencing was peripheral blood. Written as DNA, the CDR3 is TGCGCCAGCAGTCAAATCGAGACTAGCGGGAAAGTTGAGCAGTTCTTC. Protein sequence: CASSQIETSGKVEQFF.